These 27 T cell receptor beta chains were sequenced from one sample in a study of T cell responses to AZD1222 COVID-19 vaccine. Clones were read by immunoSEQ multiplex PCR, and TCRdb kept only the in-frame ones, dropping some. The sample contains tens of thousands of clones, almost 90% of which appear only once. The sample was peripheral blood, taken 28 days after the second AZD1222 dose. These receptors all stem from an adult who received the AZD1222 COVID-19 vaccine.

V usage is TRBV28 and J usage is TRBJ2-5, with D unresolved. Germline loops: CDR1 MDHEN, CDR2 SYDVKM. This CDR3 has 13 residues. V lost 6 bases and J lost 4, with 12 bases in between. The CDR3 coding sequence is TGTGCCAGCAGAAAACCCCCAGCAGAGACCCAGTACTTC. Amino acids: CASRKPPAETQYF.

The chain has TRBV7-9 and TRBJ1-5, with no clear D. The CDR3 totals 14 residues. The germline gives CDR1 SEHNR, CDR2 FQNEAQ (reference sequence). The V gene lost 5 bases and the J gene lost 2 bases, with 10 bases spanning the gap. The DNA for the CDR3 is TGTGCCAGCAGCCCGGGAGGAGGCAATCAGCCCCAGCATTTT. Encoded protein: CASSPGGGNQPQHF.

The CDR3 is CASRPRAYRGNGNTIYF. The CDR3 DNA reads as TGTGCCAGCAGACCGCGGGCCTACAGGGGCAACGGAAACACCATATATTTT. This chain uses TRBV28 with TRBJ1-3, with 7 bases that match TRBD1. The CDR3 covers 17 residues. V shed 6 bases and J 4 bases; nucleotides not matched to a gene: 15. Germline V gene data show CDR1 as MDHEN and CDR2 as SYDVKM.

The gene calls are TRBV7-2 and TRBJ2-4; D remains unclear. V was clipped by 5 bases and J by 6 bases, with 14 bases between them. The CDR3 has 14 residues. Germline V CDR1 and CDR2: SGHTA, FQGNSA. The CDR3 loop is CASSHASRPNIQYF. The CDR3 DNA reads TGTGCCAGCAGCCACGCCAGTAGGCCAAACATTCAGTACTTC.

This chain connects TRBV19 to TRBJ2-2; D possibly corresponds to TRBD1 (7 bases). V was cut by 10 bases and J by 0 bases, with 15 bases left in between. The CDR3 loop spans 15 amino acids. Germline V CDR1 and CDR2: LNHDA, SQIVND (reference sequence). The DNA of the CDR3 is TGTGCCACCAGTACAGGGGACTCGAACACCGGGGAGCTGTTTTTT. The encoded protein is CATSTGDSNTGELFF. Looking up the rest from reference TRBV19 and TRBJ2-2 gives the full variable domain: DGGITQSPKYLFRKEGQNVTLSCEQNLNHDAMYWYRQDPGQGLRLIYYSQIVNDFQKGDIAEGYSVSREKKESFPLTVTSAQKNPTAFYLCATSTGDSNTGELFFGEGSRLTVL.

The chain links TRBV9 to TRBJ2-7; 7 bases align to TRBD2. After removal of 4 bases from V and 5 bases from J, the junction contained 9 bases not matched to a gene. CDR1 SGDLS and CDR2 YYNGEE come from the germline V gene. The CDR3 is made up of 14 amino acids. The CDR3, as DNA: TGTGCCAGCAGCCGGGGGGAAAGGATGGACGAGCAGTACTTC. Its protein product is CASSRGERMDEQYF.

Here the CDR3 reads CASSPIVGVYTEAFF. CDR3 DNA sequence: TGTGCCAGCAGTCCGATAGTGGGAGTTTACACTGAAGCTTTCTTT. V and J are TRBV6-5 and TRBJ1-1; no definite D call. The CDR3 contains 15 residues. Trimming shortened V by 5 bases and J by 3 bases, and 16 bases separated the two germline ends. Per the germline V gene, CDR1 is MNHEY and CDR2 is SVGAGI.

The CDR3 DNA follows: TGCGCCAGCAGCCCGAATCCAGACCGCTACGAGCAGTACTTC. Protein sequence: CASSPNPDRYEQYF. The chain is built from TRBV5-1 and TRBJ2-7, with D hard to call. Germline-derived CDR1 and CDR2 are SGHRS and YFSETQ. The V gene lost 4 bases and the J gene lost 3 bases, with 14 bases spanning the gap. The CDR3 spans 14 residues.

The chain couples TRBV24-1 to TRBJ2-5; possible D gene TRBD1, 5 bases. Germline assignment: CDR1 KGHDR and CDR2 SFDVKD. V was shortened by 0 bases and J by 5 bases, with 12 bases between the two germline ends. This CDR3 has 15 amino acids. The CDR3 reads CATSDLRLGQETQYF. CDR3 in DNA: TGTGCCACCAGTGATTTGCGTTTGGGGCAGGAGACCCAGTACTTC.

V and J are TRBV5-6 and TRBJ1-5, with TRBD1 as a possible D gene (6 bases). The CDR3 extends over 19 amino acids. CDR1 is SGHDT and CDR2 is YYEEEE in the germline V gene. With 0 bases removed from V and 4 bases from J, the gap between germline ends came to 23 bases. CDR3 loop: CASSLASGGRDFLNQPQHF. The DNA of the CDR3 is TGTGCCAGCAGCTTGGCGTCGGGGGGCCGAGATTTTCTGAATCAGCCCCAGCATTTT. The variable domain in full, completed from reference TRBV5-6 and TRBJ1-5, reads DAGVTQSPTHLIKTRGQQVTLRCSPKSGHDTVSWYQQALGQGPQFIFQYYEEEERQRGNFPDRFSGHQFPNYSSELNVNALLLGDSALYLCASSLASGGRDFLNQPQHFGDGTRLSIL.

The J gene is TRBJ1-5, the V gene TRBV2; TRBD1 is a possible D gene (5 bases). This CDR3 is built from 14 residues. CDR1 SNHLY and CDR2 FYNNEI come from the germline V gene. The ends were cut back, 2 bases at V and 6 bases at J, with 11 bases in the middle. The CDR3 DNA is TGTGCCAGCAGTGAACAGGGTGTGAGTCAGCCCCAGCATTTT. Translation: CASSEQGVSQPQHF.

The V and J genes are TRBV19 and TRBJ1-4; TRBD1 agrees at 8 bases. The CDR3 covers 14 residues. With 5 bases clipped from V and 7 bases from J, the junction kept 6 bases outside the gene matches. Germline V gene data show CDR1 as LNHDA and CDR2 as SQIVND (reference sequence). This CDR3 reads CASSPGGGIEKLFF. The CDR3 nucleotides are TGTGCCAGTAGTCCAGGGGGCGGAATTGAAAAACTGTTTTTT.

The chain carries TRBV30 and TRBJ2-7; D not certain. Germline loops: CDR1 GTSNPN, CDR2 SVGIG (reference sequence). This CDR3 comprises 12 residues. Trimming left V 1 base short and J 0 bases short, with 4 bases between. As DNA, the CDR3 is TGTGCCTGGAGTGGGGGCTCCTACGAGCAGTACTTC. It translates to CAWSGGSYEQYF.

This sequence joins TRBV5-4 and TRBJ2-7; possibly TRBD1 or TRBD2 for D (5 bases each). Germline assignment: CDR1 SGHNT and CDR2 YYREEE (reference sequence). V was shortened by 1 base and J by 2 bases, with 10 bases between the two germline ends. The CDR3 is made up of 14 amino acids. The CDR3 DNA follows: TGTGCCAGCAGCTTGAGAGGGGCCACCTACGAGCAGTACTTC. Protein product: CASSLRGATYEQYF.

The chain joins TRBV29-1 to TRBJ1-5; 8 bases map to TRBD1. Trimming removed 4 bases from V and 2 bases from J; junction bases left unmatched: 4. The germline CDR1 and CDR2 sequences are SQVTM and ANQGSEA. The CDR3 consists of 14 residues. The CDR3 region has the DNA TGCAGCGTTGCAGGGGGCGACGGCAATCAGCCCCAGCATTTT. Its translation: CSVAGGDGNQPQHF.

V gene TRBV11-1 combines with J gene TRBJ1-3; D remains unclear. The germline CDR1 and CDR2 sequences are SGHAT and FQDESV (reference sequence). This CDR3 comprises 12 residues. The V end was cut by 4 bases, the J end by 1 base, with 2 bases between. The CDR3 DNA reads as TGTGCCAGCAGCTGGTCTGGAAACACCATATATTTT. It codes for CASSWSGNTIYF.

The chain combines TRBV19 with TRBJ1-2; possible D gene TRBD1, 5 bases. Germline-derived CDR1 and CDR2 are LNHDA and SQIVND (reference sequence). With 6 bases removed from V and 8 bases from J, the gap between germline ends came to 22 bases. The CDR3 runs to 15 residues. CDR3 residues: CASSPKPTGLGGYTF. The CDR3 bases are TGTGCCAGTAGCCCAAAACCCACAGGCCTCGGGGGCTACACCTTC. Together with reference TRBV19 and TRBJ1-2, the CDR3 gives the full variable domain: DGGITQSPKYLFRKEGQNVTLSCEQNLNHDAMYWYRQDPGQGLRLIYYSQIVNDFQKGDIAEGYSVSREKKESFPLTVTSAQKNPTAFYLCASSPKPTGLGGYTFGSGTRLTVV.

This chain uses TRBV18 with TRBJ1-1; D may be TRBD1 (5 bases). The CDR3 spans 14 residues. V was clipped by 3 bases and J by 11 bases, with 19 bases between them. Germline-derived CDR1 and CDR2 are KGHSH and LQKENI. CDR3 loop: CASSPQDGGSEAFF. CDR3 bases: TGTGCCAGCTCACCCCAAGACGGGGGTTCGGAGGCTTTCTTT.

The genes are TRBV7-2 and TRBJ1-5; D might be TRBD1 (5 bases). The CDR3 length is 15 residues. Germline V lookup: CDR1 SGHTA, CDR2 FQGNSA. Trimming removed 1 base from V and 3 bases from J, with 10 bases in between. CDR3 sequence (DNA): TGTGCCAGCAGCTTAGTTCAGGGCAACAATCAGCCCCAGCATTTT. Its translation is CASSLVQGNNQPQHF.

The chain links TRBV7-9 to TRBJ1-5; D ambiguous. V dropped 5 bases and J dropped 7 bases, with 9 bases sitting between them. The CDR3 extends over 12 amino acids. CDR1 SEHNR and CDR2 FQNEAQ come from the germline V gene (reference sequence). The CDR3 DNA sequence: TGTGCCAGCAGCCGTTCGGGGCAGCCCCAGCATTTT. Encoded protein: CASSRSGQPQHF.

The chain has TRBV19 and TRBJ1-5; TRBD1 is a possible D gene (6 bases). The CDR3 has 14 amino acids. The V gene's germline CDR1 is LNHDA and CDR2 SQIVND (reference sequence). V shed 5 bases and J shed 3 bases, with 11 bases lying between them. The CDR3 sequence is CASSPRQVNQPQHF. The CDR3 DNA is TGTGCCAGTAGTCCAAGACAGGTCAATCAGCCCCAGCATTTT.

The V and J genes are TRBV2 and TRBJ1-4; D is perhaps TRBD1 (6 bases). The germline CDR1 and CDR2 sequences are SNHLY and FYNNEI. The CDR3 spans 14 residues. V was pared by 6 bases and J by 4 bases, with 12 bases between. The CDR3 sequence: CASRIQGRNEKLFF. The DNA for the CDR3 is TGTGCCAGCAGAATTCAGGGGCGTAATGAAAAACTGTTTTTT.

V gene TRBV10-3 combines with J gene TRBJ2-3; possible D gene TRBD2, 5 bases. This CDR3 spans 16 amino acids. Between the trimmed V and J ends, which lost 3 bases and 2 bases, there was a span of 15 bases. CDR1 ENHRY and CDR2 SYGVKD come from the germline V gene. The CDR3 nucleotides are TGTGCCATCAGTGATCATAAGTCGGGGTTCACAGATACGCAGTATTTT. It encodes CAISDHKSGFTDTQYF.

CDR3 sequence reads: CAWSASDTQYF. For the CDR3, the DNA is TGTGCCTGGAGTGCGTCAGATACGCAGTATTTT. The rearrangement links TRBV30 to TRBJ2-3, with D unresolved. The length of the CDR3 is 11 residues. With 1 base removed from V and 4 bases from J, the gap between germline ends came to 3 bases. The germline gives CDR1 GTSNPN, CDR2 SVGIG (reference sequence).

The chain employs TRBV7-6 and TRBJ1-1; no definite D call. Between the trimmed V and J ends, which lost 5 bases and 3 bases, there was a span of 16 bases. This CDR3 is 15 amino acids long. Germline assignment: CDR1 SGHVS and CDR2 FNYEAQ. CDR3 sequence: CASSLSYVGDTEAFF. CDR3 DNA sequence: TGTGCCAGCAGCCTCTCGTACGTTGGGGACACTGAAGCTTTCTTT.

This clone has just one count. The J gene is TRBJ2-6, the V gene TRBV19; D possibly uses TRBD1 or TRBD2 (6 bases each). The CDR3 spans 18 residues. V lost 2 bases to trimming and J lost 0 bases, with 14 bases between them. Per germline, CDR1 LNHDA and CDR2 SQIVND (reference sequence). The CDR3 loop is CASSIWGATFSGANVLTF. The CDR3 DNA sequence: TGTGCCAGTAGTATATGGGGGGCGACCTTCTCTGGGGCCAACGTCCTGACTTTC.

The chain combines TRBV2 with TRBJ1-5, with D tentatively TRBD1 (5 bases). This CDR3 is built from 15 residues. The ends were cut back, 4 bases at V and 4 bases at J, with 14 bases in the middle. CDR1 SNHLY and CDR2 FYNNEI come from the germline V gene. CDR3 protein: CASSGQGQANQPQHF. Written as DNA, the CDR3 is TGTGCCAGCAGTGGCCAAGGACAAGCAAATCAGCCCCAGCATTTT. Together with reference TRBV2 and TRBJ1-5, the CDR3 gives the full variable domain: EPEVTQTPSHQVTQMGQEVILRCVPISNHLYFYWYRQILGQKVEFLVSFYNNEISEKSEIFDDQFSVERPDGSNFTLKIRSTKLEDSAMYFCASSGQGQANQPQHFGDGTRLSIL.